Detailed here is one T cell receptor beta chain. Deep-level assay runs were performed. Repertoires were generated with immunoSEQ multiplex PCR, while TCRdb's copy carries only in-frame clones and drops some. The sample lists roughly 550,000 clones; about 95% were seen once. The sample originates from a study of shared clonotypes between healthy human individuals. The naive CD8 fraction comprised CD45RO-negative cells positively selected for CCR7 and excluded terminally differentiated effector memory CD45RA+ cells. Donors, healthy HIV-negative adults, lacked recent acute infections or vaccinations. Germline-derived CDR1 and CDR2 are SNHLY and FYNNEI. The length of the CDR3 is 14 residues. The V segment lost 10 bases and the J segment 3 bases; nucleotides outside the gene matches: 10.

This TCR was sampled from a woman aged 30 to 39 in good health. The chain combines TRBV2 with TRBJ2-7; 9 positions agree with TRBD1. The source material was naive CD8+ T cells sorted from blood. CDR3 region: CATNPGQGNYEQYF. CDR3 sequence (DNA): TGTGCCACCAACCCGGGACAGGGAAACTACGAGCAGTACTTC.